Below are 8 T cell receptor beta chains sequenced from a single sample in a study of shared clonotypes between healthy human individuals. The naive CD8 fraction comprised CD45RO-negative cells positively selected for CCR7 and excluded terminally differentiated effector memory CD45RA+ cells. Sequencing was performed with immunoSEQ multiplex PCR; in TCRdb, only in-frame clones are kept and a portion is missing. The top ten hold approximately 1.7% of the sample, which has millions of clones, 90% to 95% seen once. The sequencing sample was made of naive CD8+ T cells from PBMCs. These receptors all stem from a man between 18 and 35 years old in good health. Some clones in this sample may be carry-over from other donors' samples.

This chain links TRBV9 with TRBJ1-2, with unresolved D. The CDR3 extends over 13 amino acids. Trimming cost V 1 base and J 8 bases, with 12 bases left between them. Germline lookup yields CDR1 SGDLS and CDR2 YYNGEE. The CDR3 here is CASSVTDYLGYTF. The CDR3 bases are TGTGCCAGCAGCGTAACAGATTATCTCGGCTACACCTTC.

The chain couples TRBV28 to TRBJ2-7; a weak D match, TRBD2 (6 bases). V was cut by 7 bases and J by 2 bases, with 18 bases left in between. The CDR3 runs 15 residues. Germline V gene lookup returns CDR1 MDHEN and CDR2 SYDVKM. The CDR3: CASTHSRGLTYEQYF. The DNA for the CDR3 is TGTGCCAGCACCCACTCGCGGGGATTGACCTACGAGCAGTACTTC.

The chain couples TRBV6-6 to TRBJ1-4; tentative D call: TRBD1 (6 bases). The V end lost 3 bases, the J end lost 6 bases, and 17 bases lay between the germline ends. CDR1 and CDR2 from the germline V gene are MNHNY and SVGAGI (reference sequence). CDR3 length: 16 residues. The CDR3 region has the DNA TGTGCCAGCAGTTATACATCGGGGGGCCGGGATGAAAAACTGTTTTTT. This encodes CASSYTSGGRDEKLFF.

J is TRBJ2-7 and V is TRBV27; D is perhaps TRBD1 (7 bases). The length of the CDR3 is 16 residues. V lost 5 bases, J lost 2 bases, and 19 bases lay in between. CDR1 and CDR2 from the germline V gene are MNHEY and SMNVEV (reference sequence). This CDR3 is CASSQGELGGPYEQYF. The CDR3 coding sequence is TGTGCCAGCAGTCAGGGGGAATTGGGGGGACCCTACGAGCAGTACTTC.

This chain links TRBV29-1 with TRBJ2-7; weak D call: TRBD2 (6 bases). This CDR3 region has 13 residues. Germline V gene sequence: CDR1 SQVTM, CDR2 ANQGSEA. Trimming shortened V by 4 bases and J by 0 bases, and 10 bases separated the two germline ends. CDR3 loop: CSVVGEVSYEQYF. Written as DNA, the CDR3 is TGCAGCGTTGTTGGGGAGGTCTCCTACGAGCAGTACTTC.

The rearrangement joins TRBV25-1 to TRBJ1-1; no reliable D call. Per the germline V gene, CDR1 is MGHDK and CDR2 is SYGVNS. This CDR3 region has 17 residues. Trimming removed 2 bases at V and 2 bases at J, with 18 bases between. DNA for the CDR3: TGTGCCAGCAGTGAAAAATCCGGGAACTTGGTAAACACTGAAGCTTTCTTT. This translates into CASSEKSGNLVNTEAFF. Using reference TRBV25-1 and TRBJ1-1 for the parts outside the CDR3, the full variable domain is EADIYQTPRYLVIGTGKKITLECSQTMGHDKMYWYQQDPGMELHLIHYSYGVNSTEKGDLSSESTVSRIRTEHFPLTLESARPSHTSQYLCASSEKSGNLVNTEAFFGQGTRLTVV.

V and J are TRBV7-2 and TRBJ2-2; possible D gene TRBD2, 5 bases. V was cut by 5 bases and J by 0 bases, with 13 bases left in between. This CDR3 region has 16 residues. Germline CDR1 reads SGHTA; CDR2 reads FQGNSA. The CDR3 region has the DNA TGTGCCAGCAGCCCCCACGGGGTGTCGAACACCGGGGAGCTGTTTTTT. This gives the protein CASSPHGVSNTGELFF.

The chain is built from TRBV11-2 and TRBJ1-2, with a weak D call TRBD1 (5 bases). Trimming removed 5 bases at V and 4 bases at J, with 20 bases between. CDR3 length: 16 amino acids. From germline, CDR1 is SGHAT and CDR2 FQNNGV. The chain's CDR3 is CASSHREDIGSYGYTF. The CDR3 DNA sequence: TGTGCCAGCAGCCACCGTGAGGACATCGGGAGCTATGGCTACACCTTC. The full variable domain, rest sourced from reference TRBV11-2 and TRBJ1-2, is EAGVAQSPRYKIIEKRQSVAFWCNPISGHATLYWYQQILGQGPKLLIQFQNNGVVDDSQLPKDRFSAERLKGVDSTLKIQPAKLEDSAVYLCASSHREDIGSYGYTFGSGTRLTVV.